Below, 7 T cell receptor beta chains from the same sample are listed, as sequenced in a study of brain T cells in children with intractable seizures. Repertoires were generated with immunoSEQ multiplex PCR, while TCRdb's copy carries only in-frame clones and drops some. The sample records 110,000 or so clones, 94% being singletons. This specimen consisted of peripheral blood, obtained at surgery. The receptors derive from a boy under two years old with hemimegalencephaly and intractable seizures.

V usage is TRBV11-3 and J usage is TRBJ2-3; maybe TRBD1 (6 bases). Germline CDR1 is SGHNT and CDR2 is YENEEA. There are 16 residues in the CDR3. V lost 5 bases, J lost 1 base, and 16 bases lay in between. CDR3 amino acids: CASSPRTAKGTDTQYF. The CDR3 DNA follows: TGTGCCAGCAGCCCTCGGACAGCCAAAGGCACAGATACGCAGTATTTT.

On this clone: The germline gene is not matched at one end of the junction; a read error may be the cause. The chain joins TRBV18 to TRBJ2-2; D is perhaps TRBD1 or TRBD2 (5 bases each). CDR1 and CDR2 (germline): KGHSH, LQKENI. The CDR3 has 16 residues. The CDR3 loop is CASSPPGDGYPRGAVF. The CDR3 DNA reads as TGTGCCAGCTCACCACCGGGGGACGGTTACCCCCGGGGAGCTGTTTTT.

The chain joins TRBV2 to TRBJ1-1; no firm D call. The ends were cut back, 7 bases at V and 11 bases at J, with 20 bases in the middle. CDR3 length: 13 residues. Germline V gives CDR1 SNHLY, CDR2 FYNNEI. The DNA of the CDR3 is TGTGCCAGCAACTCCCACTACCCCCGAAGGGCTTTCTTT. It is translated as CASNSHYPRRAFF.

The genes are TRBV5-1 and TRBJ2-7, with D possibly TRBD1 on 6 matching bases. Trimming left V 0 bases short and J 6 bases short, with 10 bases between. This CDR3 region has 13 residues. Germline assignment: CDR1 SGHRS and CDR2 YFSETQ. CDR3 nucleotides: TGCGCCAGCAGCTTGGTCACAGGGCGCGAGCAGTACTTC. Translating it yields CASSLVTGREQYF.

This chain uses TRBV10-1 with TRBJ2-1; 7 bases fit TRBD2. CDR1 is WNHNN, CDR2 SYGVQD, per germline (reference sequence). J was trimmed by 0 bases and V by 9 bases; bases with no gene match: 8. This CDR3 has 15 amino acids. This chain's CDR3 is CASLTSVSSYNEQFF. For the CDR3, the DNA is TGCGCCAGTCTTACTAGCGTAAGCTCCTACAATGAGCAGTTCTTC.

This sequence joins TRBV30 and TRBJ2-7; D is unclear. CDR1 GTSNPN and CDR2 SVGIG come from the germline V gene (reference sequence). V shed 3 bases and J shed 5 bases, with 17 bases lying between them. The length of the CDR3 is 14 residues. CDR3 sequence (DNA): TGTGCCTGGAGCCCAAGGTCAGGAAGCCACGAGCAGTACTTC. As protein: CAWSPRSGSHEQYF.

The chain has TRBV11-2 and TRBJ1-2, with TRBD1 matching over 9 bases. This CDR3 region has 15 residues. V lost 5 bases, J lost 4 bases, and 8 bases stayed unmatched. The germline CDR1 and CDR2 sequences are SGHAT and FQNNGV. This chain's CDR3 is CASSQGTGMIYGYTF. In DNA form, the CDR3 reads TGTGCCAGCAGCCAAGGGACAGGGATGATCTATGGCTACACCTTC. Using reference TRBV11-2 and TRBJ1-2 for the parts outside the CDR3, the full variable domain is EAGVAQSPRYKIIEKRQSVAFWCNPISGHATLYWYQQILGQGPKLLIQFQNNGVVDDSQLPKDRFSAERLKGVDSTLKIQPAKLEDSAVYLCASSQGTGMIYGYTFGSGTRLTVV.